These 3 T cell receptor beta chains were all obtained from the same sample, sequenced in a study of shared clonotypes between healthy human individuals. Sequenced by immunoSEQ multiplex PCR; TCRdb stores in-frame clones only, minus some. The sample has approximately 980,000 clones; over 60% are singletons. The sequenced material came from memory CD4+ T cells sorted from blood. Subset described: CD45RA-negative fraction. The origin of the receptors is a man younger than 35 in good health.

The sample holds a few counts of this clone. The chain uses TRBV4-1 and TRBJ2-3, with D maybe TRBD2 (5 bases). V shed 0 bases and J shed 1 base, with 14 bases lying between them. The CDR3 totals 17 residues. CDR1 is MGHRA, CDR2 YSYEKL, per germline. The CDR3 nucleotides read TGCGCCAGCAGCCAAGATCAAGGGATCGGGGGCACAGATACGCAGTATTTT. It is translated as CASSQDQGIGGTDTQYF.

The sample holds many counts of this clone. The V gene is TRBV29-1, the J gene TRBJ2-1; a possible D gene is TRBD1 (6 bases). This CDR3 has 11 residues. The V and J ends lost 4 bases and 7 bases respectively, with 8 bases between them. Germline V gene lookup returns CDR1 SQVTM and CDR2 ANQGSEA. The CDR3 spells CSVVTGNEQFF. Written as DNA, the CDR3 is TGCAGCGTTGTCACAGGGAATGAGCAGTTCTTC.

This chain uses TRBV13 with TRBJ1-1, with 8 bases that match TRBD1. Germline V gene sequence: CDR1 PRHDT, CDR2 FYEKMQ (reference sequence). This CDR3 has 20 residues. J was trimmed by 0 bases and V by 2 bases; bases with no gene match: 17. The CDR3 DNA sequence: TGTGCCAGCAGCTTACTCCAGGGGGCCCAATCTCCTTCATTGAACACTGAAGCTTTCTTT. It codes for CASSLLQGAQSPSLNTEAFF.